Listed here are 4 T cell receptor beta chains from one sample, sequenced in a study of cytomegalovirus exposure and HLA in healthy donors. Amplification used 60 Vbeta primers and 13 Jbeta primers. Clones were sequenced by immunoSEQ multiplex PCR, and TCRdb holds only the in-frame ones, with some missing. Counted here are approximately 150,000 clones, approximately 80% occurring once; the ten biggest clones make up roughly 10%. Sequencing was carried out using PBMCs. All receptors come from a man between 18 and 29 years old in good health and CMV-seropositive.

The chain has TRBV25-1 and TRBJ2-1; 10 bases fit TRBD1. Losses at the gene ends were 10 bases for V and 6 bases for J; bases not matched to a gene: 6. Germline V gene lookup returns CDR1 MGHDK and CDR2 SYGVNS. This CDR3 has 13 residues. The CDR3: CATRQGASNEQFF. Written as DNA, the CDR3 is TGTGCCACCAGACAGGGGGCAAGCAATGAGCAGTTCTTC.

The CDR3: CASSYGGGPGGELFF. The CDR3 DNA reads TGTGCCAGCAGTTACGGGGGGGGCCCTGGCGGGGAGCTGTTTTTT. The chain has TRBV6-5 and TRBJ2-2, with D maybe TRBD2 (7 bases). Trimming left V 2 bases short and J 7 bases short, with 14 bases between. Germline assignment: CDR1 MNHEY and CDR2 SVGAGI. The CDR3 is 15 residues long.

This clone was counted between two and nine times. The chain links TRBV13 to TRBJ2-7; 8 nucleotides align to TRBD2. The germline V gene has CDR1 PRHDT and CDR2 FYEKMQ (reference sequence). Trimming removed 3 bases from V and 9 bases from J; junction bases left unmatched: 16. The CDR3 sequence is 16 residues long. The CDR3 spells CASSFRGGDPNRGQYF. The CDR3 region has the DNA TGTGCCAGCAGCTTCCGGGGGGGGGACCCAAACCGGGGGCAGTACTTC.

The DNA for the CDR3 is TGTGCCAGCAGCTTAGAGTACGGAGCCTCTGGAAACACCATATATTTT. Translated: CASSLEYGASGNTIYF. This chain connects TRBV11-1 to TRBJ1-3; D remains unclear. V dropped 1 base and J dropped 0 bases, with 10 bases sitting between them. This CDR3 is 16 amino acids long. From germline, CDR1 is SGHAT and CDR2 FQDESV (reference sequence). Supplemented by reference TRBV11-1 and TRBJ1-3, the full variable domain reads EAEVAQSPRYKITEKSQAVAFWCDPISGHATLYWYRQILGQGPELLVQFQDESVVDDSQLPKDRFSAERLKGVDSTLKIQPAELGDSAMYLCASSLEYGASGNTIYFGEGSWLTVV.